These T cell receptor beta chains were read from a single sample in a study of blood T cell repertoires in COVID-19. The data were produced by immunoSEQ multiplex PCR, yet TCRdb's version contains in-frame clones alone and is incomplete. Found here are about 170,000 clones, about 80% of them singletons; the top ten hold roughly 11%. What was sequenced was peripheral blood. Receptors originate from a man aged 65-85 years with active or convalescent COVID-19. Both conserved end residues are part of each CDR3. The D gene is left open where the match is weak. The size of a clone is reported for some rows only, either as once, few or many, or as a class for expanded clones.

D gene: TRBD2
J gene: TRBJ2-2
clone size: .
V gene: TRBV11-2
CDR3 DNA: TGTGCCAGCAGCTTGGCTAGCGGGAGGTTCACCGGGGAGCTGTTTTTT
CDR3 protein: CASSLASGRFTGELFF

D gene: TRBD2
J gene: TRBJ2-3
clone size: .
V gene: TRBV18
CDR3 DNA: TGTGCCAGCTCACCCGGGACTAGCGGGAGCACAGATACGCAGTATTTT
CDR3 protein: CASSPGTSGSTDTQYF

D gene: .
J gene: TRBJ2-1
clone size: .
V gene: TRBV5-1
CDR3 DNA: TGCGCCAGCAGCTCAGGGGATGGGTCCTACAATGAGCAGTTCTTC
CDR3 protein: CASSSGDGSYNEQFF

D gene: .
J gene: TRBJ1-5
clone size: .
V gene: TRBV7-8
CDR3 DNA: TGTGCCAGCAGCTTGAGGGGCAATCAGCCCCAGCATTTT
CDR3 protein: CASSLRGNQPQHF

D gene: .
J gene: TRBJ2-2
clone size: .
V gene: TRBV5-1
CDR3 DNA: TGCGCCAGCAGCTTGGCCGTTCAGGCGAACACCGGGGAGCTGTTTTTT
CDR3 protein: CASSLAVQANTGELFF

D gene: TRBD2
J gene: TRBJ2-7
clone size: .
V gene: TRBV6-5
CDR3 DNA: TGTGCCAGCAGTTACTCAGCTAGCGGGAGAGGCGAGCAGTACTTC
CDR3 protein: CASSYSASGRGEQYF

D gene: TRBD1
J gene: TRBJ1-2
clone size: .
V gene: TRBV7-3
CDR3 DNA: TGTGCCAGCAGCCAGGGACAGGGTGTTAACTATGGCTACACCTTC
CDR3 protein: CASSQGQGVNYGYTF

D gene: .
J gene: TRBJ1-2
clone size: .
V gene: TRBV29-1
CDR3 DNA: TGCAGCGTTGAAGATAGTTCCATCCCCGGCTACACCTTC
CDR3 protein: CSVEDSSIPGYTF

D gene: TRBD1
J gene: TRBJ2-5
clone size: .
V gene: TRBV6-5
CDR3 DNA: TGTGCCAGCAGAAGACACAGGGGACAACAAGAGACCCAGTACTTC
CDR3 protein: CASRRHRGQQETQYF

D gene: .
J gene: TRBJ2-7
clone size: .
V gene: TRBV6-5
CDR3 DNA: TGTGCCAGCCAGGCCGGGGTCGAGCAGTACTTC
CDR3 protein: CASQAGVEQYF

D gene: .
J gene: TRBJ1-1
clone size: .
V gene: TRBV6-5
CDR3 DNA: TGTGCCAGCAGTTATAACAGAGAAGCTTTCTTT
CDR3 protein: CASSYNREAFF

D gene: .
J gene: TRBJ2-1
clone size: .
V gene: TRBV29-1
CDR3 DNA: TGCAGCGTTGAAGTACCACCGGGGAATGAGCAGTTCTTC
CDR3 protein: CSVEVPPGNEQFF

D gene: .
J gene: TRBJ2-7
clone size: once
V gene: TRBV21-1
CDR3 DNA: TGTGCCAGCAGCAAAGGGGCCGCGGGGGCTGGCGGGAGGCCCCACGAGCAGTACTTC
CDR3 protein: CASSKGAAGAGGRPHEQYF

D gene: TRBD1
J gene: TRBJ1-1
clone size: .
V gene: TRBV5-8
CDR3 DNA: TGTGCCAGCAGCCTTTACAGGGGCCTGAACACTGAAGCTTTCTTT
CDR3 protein: CASSLYRGLNTEAFF

D gene: .
J gene: TRBJ1-1
clone size: few
V gene: TRBV19
CDR3 DNA: TGTGCCAGTAGTATAAAACGGGAGAACACTGAAGCTTTCTTT
CDR3 protein: CASSIKRENTEAFF

D gene: .
J gene: TRBJ1-2
clone size: many
V gene: TRBV15
CDR3 DNA: TGTGCCACCAGCAGAGATGGGTGGGGCCAGGATTATGGCTACACCTTC
CDR3 protein: CATSRDGWGQDYGYTF

D gene: TRBD2
J gene: TRBJ2-1
clone size: .
V gene: TRBV2
CDR3 DNA: TGTGCCAGCAGCGGGGGGCGGGCTAGCGGGCCATACAATGAGCAGTTCTTC
CDR3 protein: CASSGGRASGPYNEQFF

D gene: .
J gene: TRBJ2-2
clone size: .
V gene: TRBV18
CDR3 DNA: TGTGCCAGCTCACTACAGTACACCGGGGAGCTGTTTTTT
CDR3 protein: CASSLQYTGELFF

D gene: .
J gene: TRBJ1-2
clone size: .
V gene: TRBV6-2/TRBV6-3
CDR3 DNA: TGTGCCAGCAGTTACTCCGGGTACGGCTACACCTTC
CDR3 protein: CASSYSGYGYTF

D gene: TRBD1
J gene: TRBJ1-2
clone size: .
V gene: TRBV2
CDR3 DNA: TGTGCCAGCAGTGAGGACAGGGTCGGTGGCTACACCTTC
CDR3 protein: CASSEDRVGGYTF

D gene: .
J gene: TRBJ1-2
clone size: .
V gene: TRBV15
CDR3 DNA: TGTGCCACCAGCGGGGGGGGGAGCAGAGTGTCTAGCTACACCTTC
CDR3 protein: CATSGGGSRVSSYTF

D gene: TRBD1
J gene: TRBJ1-1
clone size: .
V gene: TRBV5-1
CDR3 DNA: TGCGCCAGCAGCACTGGGACAGGCATCACTGAAGCTTTCTTT
CDR3 protein: CASSTGTGITEAFF

D gene: TRBD1
J gene: TRBJ2-7
clone size: .
V gene: TRBV5-1
CDR3 DNA: TGCGCCAGCAGCTACCCCGGGACAGCAGCCTTGGGCGAGCAGTACTTC
CDR3 protein: CASSYPGTAALGEQYF

D gene: TRBD1
J gene: TRBJ1-2
clone size: .
V gene: TRBV7-9
CDR3 DNA: TGTGCCAGCAGCGAGCCGGCCAGGGGGCAGGATGGCTACACCTTC
CDR3 protein: CASSEPARGQDGYTF

D gene: TRBD1
J gene: TRBJ2-3
clone size: .
V gene: TRBV11-3
CDR3 DNA: TGTGCCAGCAGAGGACAGGGAACAGATACGCAGTATTTT
CDR3 protein: CASRGQGTDTQYF

D gene: .
J gene: TRBJ1-1
clone size: .
V gene: TRBV27
CDR3 DNA: TGTGCCAGTTCGACATACTCAATGAACACTGAAGCTTTCTTT
CDR3 protein: CASSTYSMNTEAFF

D gene: .
J gene: TRBJ2-7
clone size: .
V gene: TRBV5-1
CDR3 DNA: TGCGCCAGCAGATCGACAGGCAGCTCCTACGAGCAGTACTTC
CDR3 protein: CASRSTGSSYEQYF

D gene: .
J gene: TRBJ2-5
clone size: .
V gene: TRBV5-1
CDR3 DNA: TGCGCCAGCAGTCTAAGACCGAGGGACAACCTGGAGGAGACCCAGTACTTC
CDR3 protein: CASSLRPRDNLEETQYF

D gene: .
J gene: TRBJ2-5
clone size: .
V gene: TRBV7-2
CDR3 DNA: TGTGCCAGCAGCCGGGGGAGCCGGGAGACCCAGTACTTC
CDR3 protein: CASSRGSRETQYF

D gene: .
J gene: TRBJ1-3
clone size: .
V gene: TRBV28
CDR3 DNA: TGTGCCAGCAGTTTATGGGCAGGGGCCTCTGGAAACACCATATATTTT
CDR3 protein: CASSLWAGASGNTIYF

D gene: .
J gene: TRBJ1-2
clone size: .
V gene: TRBV30
CDR3 DNA: TGTGCCTGGAGCAGAGGGGACTCCTTTAACTATGGCTACACCTTC
CDR3 protein: CAWSRGDSFNYGYTF

D gene: .
J gene: TRBJ2-5
clone size: .
V gene: TRBV5-4
CDR3 DNA: TGTGCCAGCAGCCTCCAAGAGACCCAGTACTTC
CDR3 protein: CASSLQETQYF

D gene: TRBD1
J gene: TRBJ1-2
clone size: .
V gene: TRBV5-1
CDR3 DNA: TGCGCCAGCACGGACAGGGCGAACTATGGCTACACCTTC
CDR3 protein: CASTDRANYGYTF